The next 5 T cell receptor beta chains were all read from a single sample in a study of cytomegalovirus exposure and HLA in healthy donors. Clones were sequenced by immunoSEQ multiplex PCR, and TCRdb holds only the in-frame ones, with some missing. The table shows some 250,000 clones, with approximately 84% occurring only once. Sequenced sample: PBMCs. The receptors shown here come from a woman aged 25-40 years in good health and CMV-seropositive.

On this clone: A much larger clone sits a single nucleotide away, making a read error possible. The genes are TRBV25-1 and TRBJ1-5; a possible D gene is TRBD1 (6 bases). The CDR3 totals 13 residues. Germline V gene data show CDR1 as MGHDK and CDR2 as SYGVNS. V was trimmed by 5 bases and J by 7 bases, leaving 12 bases between them. CDR3 protein: CASSPQGLQPQHF. The CDR3 region has the DNA TGTGCCAGCAGTCCTCAGGGGCTACAGCCCCAGCATTTT.

The chain uses TRBV6-1 and TRBJ1-2, with D uncertain. Trimming shortened V by 8 bases and J by 6 bases, and 22 bases separated the two germline ends. Germline V lookup: CDR1 MNHNS, CDR2 SASEGT. The CDR3 extends over 15 amino acids. CDR3 bases: TGTGCCAGCGGTCCCGGCGGAACATCGGCCGATGGCTACACCTTC. Its protein product is CASGPGGTSADGYTF.

The rearrangement uses TRBV2 and TRBJ2-1, with 8 bases lining up with TRBD1. The ends lost 4 bases at V and 6 bases at J; junction bases unmatched: 8. The CDR3 is 15 residues long. Germline-derived CDR1 and CDR2 are SNHLY and FYNNEI. This CDR3 is CASSGQGARFNEQFF. CDR3 in DNA: TGTGCCAGCAGTGGTCAGGGGGCGCGTTTCAATGAGCAGTTCTTC.

This chain joins TRBV15 and TRBJ2-5, with D possibly being TRBD2 (5 bases). V was clipped by 1 base and J by 4 bases, with 13 bases between them. The germline V gene has CDR1 LNHNV and CDR2 YYDKDF (reference sequence). CDR3 length: 15 amino acids. The chain's CDR3 is CATSRVGSNRETQYF. Here the CDR3 DNA reads TGTGCCACCAGCAGAGTTGGGAGTAACCGAGAGACCCAGTACTTC.

V is TRBV27 and J is TRBJ1-1; maybe TRBD1 (6 bases). The CDR3 length is 16 residues. V was shortened by 4 bases and J by 2 bases, with 17 bases between the two germline ends. Germline V lookup: CDR1 MNHEY, CDR2 SMNVEV (reference sequence). Here the CDR3 DNA reads TGTGCCAGCAGTTCCGGGCGGGGGGGCCCCAACACTGAAGCTTTCTTT. It encodes CASSSGRGGPNTEAFF.